The 20 T cell receptor beta chains below were found in one sample sequenced in a study of blood T cell repertoires in COVID-19. TCRdb keeps only in-frame clones here, not all; method: immunoSEQ multiplex PCR. Here the sample spans under 300,000 clones, about three quarters being singletons. The source material was peripheral blood. The receptors originated from a woman older than 75 with acute or convalescent COVID-19.

The J gene is TRBJ1-2, the V gene TRBV4-1; TRBD1 aligns across 7 bases. The CDR3 has 14 amino acids. V was pared by 2 bases and J by 8 bases, with 8 bases of the junction left unmatched. CDR1 is MGHRA, CDR2 YSYEKL, per germline. The CDR3 is CASSQNTGVRGYTF. CDR3 nucleotide sequence: TGCGCCAGCAGCCAAAATACAGGGGTGAGGGGCTACACCTTC.

This chain links TRBV12-3 or TRBV12-4 with TRBJ1-2; D is unclear. This CDR3 has 12 residues. V dropped 1 base and J dropped 4 bases, with 4 bases sitting between them. CDR3 coding DNA: TGTGCCAGCAGTTTAGACAGCTATGGCTACACCTTC. Translation: CASSLDSYGYTF.

The chain joins TRBV6-5 to TRBJ2-1; TRBD1 is a possible D gene (7 bases). The CDR3 spans 13 residues. Trimming cost V 9 bases and J 3 bases, with 12 bases left between them. CDR1 MNHEY and CDR2 SVGAGI come from the germline V gene. This chain's CDR3 is CASRQGGYNEQFF. In DNA form, the CDR3 reads TGTGCCAGTCGGCAGGGGGGCTACAATGAGCAGTTCTTC.

The chain combines TRBV9 with TRBJ2-5, with D possibly being TRBD1 (7 bases). The CDR3 contains 16 residues. Trimming stripped 0 bases from V and 5 bases from J, with 17 bases between. Germline CDR1 reads SGDLS; CDR2 reads YYNGEE. The CDR3 region is CASSVAQGGVWETQYF. CDR3 bases: TGTGCCAGCAGCGTAGCCCAGGGGGGCGTATGGGAGACCCAGTACTTC. Supplemented by reference TRBV9 and TRBJ2-5, the full variable domain reads DSGVTQTPKHLITATGQRVTLRCSPRSGDLSVYWYQQSLDQGLQFLIQYYNGEERAKGNILERFSAQQFPDLHSELNLSSLELGDSALYFCASSVAQGGVWETQYFGPGTRLLVL.

The rearrangement links TRBV28 to TRBJ1-1; 9 bases map to TRBD1. Germline V gene sequence: CDR1 MDHEN, CDR2 SYDVKM. The CDR3 is made up of 15 amino acids. Germline trimming cut 5 bases from V and 4 bases from J; bases unmatched to any gene: 8. The CDR3 protein is CASSSPGTGSTEAFF. CDR3 nucleotides: TGTGCCAGCAGTAGTCCGGGGACAGGGAGCACTGAAGCTTTCTTT.

The chain employs TRBV5-1 and TRBJ2-3, with 7 bases aligning to TRBD2. Germline V gene sequence: CDR1 SGHRS, CDR2 YFSETQ. The V segment lost 4 bases and the J segment 5 bases; nucleotides outside the gene matches: 7. This CDR3 contains 14 residues. The CDR3: CASSVGGKGDTQYF. Written as DNA, the CDR3 is TGCGCCAGCAGCGTCGGGGGGAAGGGAGATACGCAGTATTTT.

Ten or more counts support this clone. This sequence joins TRBV4-1 and TRBJ1-2; tentative D call: TRBD1 (5 bases). Germline values: CDR1 MGHRA, CDR2 YSYEKL. The CDR3 contains 16 residues. Trimming removed 1 base from V and 5 bases from J, with 17 bases in between. CDR3 DNA sequence: TGCGCCAGCAGCCAAGGTCGGGTGGGGCTCCCTTATGGCTACACCTTC. It specifies CASSQGRVGLPYGYTF.

The chain is built from TRBV11-2 and TRBJ1-3, with TRBD1 matching over 7 bases. V shed 1 base and J 0 bases; nucleotides not matched to a gene: 12. The CDR3 length is 19 residues. From germline, CDR1 is SGHAT and CDR2 FQNNGV. This chain's CDR3 is CASSLGQGLTTRSGNTIYF. The CDR3 DNA reads as TGTGCCAGCAGCTTAGGACAGGGACTTACTACACGCTCTGGAAACACCATATATTTT.

On this clone itself: The same CDR3 arises from other DNA sequences in this sample as well. The chain is built from TRBV27 and TRBJ2-2; tentatively, D is TRBD2 (6 bases). The V end lost 3 bases, the J end lost 1 base, and 6 bases lay between the germline ends. Per the germline V gene, CDR1 is MNHEY and CDR2 is SMNVEV (reference sequence). This CDR3 has 14 residues. The CDR3, as DNA: TGTGCCAGCAGTTTGCGGGGGAACACCGGGGAGCTGTTTTTT. Its translation is CASSLRGNTGELFF.

The chain is built from TRBV18 and TRBJ2-7, with D possibly being TRBD1 (6 bases). There are 13 residues in the CDR3. V was shortened by 6 bases and J by 3 bases, with 12 bases between the two germline ends. From germline, CDR1 is KGHSH and CDR2 LQKENI. The CDR3 sequence: CASSLAQGYEQYF. The CDR3 region has the DNA TGTGCCAGCTCTCTAGCACAGGGCTACGAGCAGTACTTC.

The chain links TRBV18 to TRBJ2-2, with 8 bases aligning to TRBD2. Germline loops: CDR1 KGHSH, CDR2 LQKENI. V trimming: 3 bases; J trimming: 3 bases; junction bases outside the gene matches: 3. CDR3 length: 15 amino acids. The chain's CDR3 is CASSPGLVYTGELFF. CDR3 nucleotides: TGTGCCAGCTCACCGGGACTAGTCTACACCGGGGAGCTGTTTTTT.

The chain couples TRBV7-9 to TRBJ1-2; D is ambiguous. Germline V lookup: CDR1 SEHNR, CDR2 FQNEAQ (reference sequence). Trimming cost V 5 bases and J 8 bases, with 12 bases left between them. The CDR3 spans 12 residues. DNA of the CDR3: TGTGCCAGCAGCCCCGCGGGGATGGGCTACACCTTC. Its translation is CASSPAGMGYTF.

V gene TRBV10-3 combines with J gene TRBJ1-1, with 7 bases matching TRBD1. Germline assignment: CDR1 ENHRY and CDR2 SYGVKD. The CDR3 runs to 13 residues. V shed 6 bases, J shed 3 bases, and the junction held 4 bases outside the gene matches. DNA for the CDR3: TGTGCCATCAGCGTTGACAGGGACACTGAAGCTTTCTTT. Translation gives CAISVDRDTEAFF.

This clone was counted between two and nine times. The chain combines TRBV5-4 with TRBJ1-1; 7 bases are shared with TRBD1. CDR1 and CDR2 (germline): SGHNT, YYREEE (reference sequence). This CDR3 is 16 amino acids long. V shed 4 bases and J 0 bases; nucleotides not matched to a gene: 9. The CDR3 region is CASSRLIGQVNTEAFF. The CDR3 DNA reads TGTGCCAGCAGCCGACTGATTGGACAGGTGAACACTGAAGCTTTCTTT.

This clone appeared once. The chain is built from TRBV5-4 and TRBJ2-3, with a tentative D call TRBD1 (6 bases). The CDR3 contains 16 residues. V lost 3 bases and J lost 1, with 15 bases in between. Per the germline V gene, CDR1 is SGHNT and CDR2 is YYREEE (reference sequence). CDR3 coding DNA: TGTGCCAGCAGCTCATCCTTACAGGGCGGCACAGATACGCAGTATTTT. Protein: CASSSSLQGGTDTQYF. The complete variable domain, with remaining parts taken from reference TRBV5-4 and TRBJ2-3, reads ETGVTQSPTHLIKTRGQQVTLRCSSQSGHNTVSWYQQALGQGPQFIFQYYREEENGRGNFPPRFSGLQFPNYSSELNVNALELDDSALYLCASSSSLQGGTDTQYFGPGTRLTVL.

V gene TRBV7-6 combines with J gene TRBJ2-1; 10 bases are shared with TRBD1. Trimming cost V 4 bases and J 2 bases; bases outside gene matches: 5. Per the germline V gene, CDR1 is SGHVS and CDR2 is FNYEAQ. This CDR3 is built from 16 residues. In nucleotides, the CDR3 is TGTGCCAGCAGCTCTCGACAGGGGGCGGCCTACAATGAGCAGTTCTTC. Translating gives CASSSRQGAAYNEQFF.

The V call is TRBV13, the J call TRBJ1-3; no firm D call. The CDR3 extends over 15 amino acids. The V gene lost 5 bases and the J gene lost 0 bases, with 11 bases spanning the gap. Germline assignment: CDR1 PRHDT and CDR2 FYEKMQ (reference sequence). The CDR3 DNA is TGTGCCAGCAGCCCCTTACTGCTCTCTGGAAACACCATATATTTT. It specifies CASSPLLLSGNTIYF.

CDR3 in amino acids: CASSLDPSGTEAFF. Written as DNA, the CDR3 is TGTGCCAGCAGCTTGGACCCGTCGGGCACTGAAGCTTTCTTT. The V gene is TRBV5-4, the J gene TRBJ1-1; no clear D gene. The V end lost 0 bases, the J end lost 4 bases, and 10 bases lay between the germline ends. The CDR3 loop spans 14 amino acids. Germline lookup yields CDR1 SGHNT and CDR2 YYREEE (reference sequence).

The chain combines TRBV5-1 with TRBJ2-1; 13 bases align to TRBD2. The CDR3 covers 15 residues. The V gene end was trimmed by 4 bases and the J gene end by 6 bases; junction bases not matched to a gene: 4. Germline CDR1 SGHRS, CDR2 YFSETQ. In DNA form, the CDR3 reads TGCGCCAGCAGCCTGACTAGCGGGAGGATCAATGAGCAGTTCTTC. Amino acid sequence: CASSLTSGRINEQFF.

This clone occurred once. The chain has TRBV5-4 and TRBJ1-1; 7 bases fit TRBD1. Germline CDR1 is SGHNT and CDR2 is YYREEE (reference sequence). This CDR3 region has 15 residues. V dropped 4 bases and J dropped 4; count of bases not matched to a gene: 10. The CDR3 DNA reads as TGTGCCAGCAGCCAACACCAGGGGGTTGGCACTGAAGCTTTCTTT. Its translation: CASSQHQGVGTEAFF.